This T cell receptor beta chain was captured in a study of vaccination and CD4 T cells after COVID-19. Treatment meaning: approximately nine-day PBMC culture with coronavirus spike peptide pools or control peptides (ViraFEST assay). This clonotype was seen more than once but under ten times. Its antigen is still unknown. CDR1 is DFQATT and CDR2 is SNEGSKA in the germline V gene (reference sequence). Trimming removed 0 bases at V and 9 bases at J, with 16 bases between. This CDR3 contains 14 residues. The study sequenced cultured CD4+ T cell DNA using the Oncomine TCR Beta short-read assay. The genomic DNA was obtained from cultured CD4+ T cells by extraction with the QIAamp micro DNA kit. MiXCR, applied by TCRdb to the PCR reads, yields one record per CDR3 protein. Of under 20,000 distinct CDR3 sequences listed, more than 40% are singletons.

Specimen: CD4+ T cells from blood, cultured in vitro, collected before SARS-CoV-2 vaccination. The chain is built from TRBV20-1 and TRBJ2-3, with a possible D match to TRBD1 (5 bases). The receptor was derived from a human donor who had recovered from COVID-19. This CDR3 reads CSAREQRGRRTQYF. CDR3 DNA: TGCAGTGCTAGAGAGCAAAGGGGTCGGCGGACGCAGTATTTT.